Only a few counts were recorded for the clone carrying this T cell receptor beta chain. Its antigen is currently unknown. The data originate from a study of beta chain features in type 1 diabetes. General study points: Type 1 diabetes patients showed a moderate but significant shortening of TCRB CDR3s in all four CD4+ subsets.

CDR3 length equals 13 residues. Trimming stripped 4 bases from V and 4 bases from J, with 11 bases between. Germline V gives CDR1 SGHRS, CDR2 YFSETQ. Purity above 95% was achieved in all sorted populations. Expressed TCRB transcripts were sequenced because the isolated RNA had all been reverse transcribed beforehand. Sequenced by immunoSEQ multiplex PCR; TCRdb stores in-frame clones only, minus some. The table includes 600,000 or so clones, roughly 12% detected once. The source of this sequence is a man aged 25 to 45 with type 1 diabetes. This rearrangement joins TRBV5-1 to TRBJ1-2; maybe TRBD1 (6 bases). Sequenced input: naive CD4+ T cells from blood. CDR3 nucleotides: TGCGCCAGCAGCCCCGAGGGGGGCTATGGCTACACCTTC. Translation gives CASSPEGGYGYTF.